Listed below are T cell receptor beta chains from one sample, sequenced in a study of blood T cells in healthy people across ages. TCRdb recomputed calls from the 5' RACE reads with MiXCR, one row per CDR3 protein. Found here are approximately 1.5 million distinct CDR3 sequences, approximately 43% of them singletons; the top ten hold about 4%. The source material was blood. The source is a young woman in good health. Both conserved end residues are part of each CDR3. The D gene is left open where the match is weak. The size field is filled for only some rows; it gives once, few, many or a size class.

DNA: TGTGCCAGCAGCTCCCGGCTACCGACGGATACGCAGTATTTT
CDR3: CASSSRLPTDTQYF
V: TRBV11-2
D: NA
J: TRBJ2-3
size: NA

DNA: TGTGCCAGCAGTTACCCCCGACTAGCGGGAGCGACCCAGTACTTC
CDR3: CASSYPRLAGATQYF
V: TRBV6-6
D: TRBD2
J: TRBJ2-5
size: NA

DNA: TGTGCCAGCACCAACACAGGGGGCGCGGGTGGCTACACCTTC
CDR3: CASTNTGGAGGYTF
V: TRBV12-3/TRBV12-4
D: TRBD1
J: TRBJ1-2
size: NA

DNA: TGTGCCAGCAGCTTAGGCCAGGGAATCATCTACGAGCAGTACTTC
CDR3: CASSLGQGIIYEQYF
V: TRBV7-9
D: NA
J: TRBJ2-7
size: few

DNA: TGTGCCAGCGGAAAGGGCAGGAGTGCAACTAATGAAAAACTGTTTTTT
CDR3: CASGKGRSATNEKLFF
V: TRBV6-2/TRBV6-3
D: NA
J: TRBJ1-4
size: NA

DNA: TGTGCCATCAGTGAAAGGGATTATCAGCCCCAGCATTTT
CDR3: CAISERDYQPQHF
V: TRBV10-3
D: NA
J: TRBJ1-5
size: NA

DNA: TGTGCCAGCAGTTTAATGGGGTCCTCCTACGAGCAGTACTTC
CDR3: CASSLMGSSYEQYF
V: TRBV27
D: NA
J: TRBJ2-7
size: NA

DNA: TGCGCCAGCAGCCTCTCCTTTAGTGGTGTCCACGAGCAGTACTTC
CDR3: CASSLSFSGVHEQYF
V: TRBV4-1
D: NA
J: TRBJ2-7
size: few

DNA: TGTGCCAGCAGTCCCCTGTCGCTAGCGGACTCCTACGAGCAGTACTTC
CDR3: CASSPLSLADSYEQYF
V: TRBV27
D: TRBD2
J: TRBJ2-7
size: NA

DNA: TGCAGTGCTAGTTTCCCCTGGGGACTAGTTGGGGCAGATACGCAGTATTTT
CDR3: CSASFPWGLVGADTQYF
V: TRBV20-1
D: TRBD2
J: TRBJ2-3
size: NA

DNA: TGCGCCAGCAGCCAAGGTGTGACAGGGGGTCTCTACGAGCAGTACTTC
CDR3: CASSQGVTGGLYEQYF
V: TRBV4-3
D: TRBD1
J: TRBJ2-7
size: NA

DNA: TGTGCCACCAGCAAAGAGCAGGGCGCCGATTCACCCCTCCACTTT
CDR3: CATSKEQGADSPLHF
V: TRBV15
D: NA
J: TRBJ1-6
size: NA

DNA: TGTGCCAGCAGTCGTAACAGGGGAGCTAATGAAAAACTGTTTTTT
CDR3: CASSRNRGANEKLFF
V: TRBV7-2
D: TRBD1
J: TRBJ1-4
size: NA

DNA: TGTGCCAGCAGCTTAGGGTTTGCTAGCACAGATACGCAGTATTTT
CDR3: CASSLGFASTDTQYF
V: TRBV7-8
D: NA
J: TRBJ2-3
size: few

DNA: TGCAGTGCTAGAGGTCCCCGCGCTAGTTACAATGAGCAGTTCTTC
CDR3: CSARGPRASYNEQFF
V: TRBV20-1
D: NA
J: TRBJ2-1
size: few

DNA: TGTGCCAGCAGACCCCTAGCGGGCATCACAGGTACGCAGTATTTT
CDR3: CASRPLAGITGTQYF
V: TRBV6-2/TRBV6-3
D: TRBD2
J: TRBJ2-3
size: NA

DNA: TGTGCCAGCAGCGACTTTGCGGGGGGGGTCGGGGAGCCGTTTTTT
CDR3: CASSDFAGGVGEPFF
V: TRBV9
D: TRBD2
J: TRBJ2-2
size: NA

DNA: TGCAGTGCTAGAGATAACCCAGGGCTGGGAAACACTGAAGCTTTCTTT
CDR3: CSARDNPGLGNTEAFF
V: TRBV20-1
D: NA
J: TRBJ1-1
size: few

DNA: TGCAGCGCCGTACTAGCGGGCTCCTACAATGAGCAGTTCTTC
CDR3: CSAVLAGSYNEQFF
V: TRBV29-1
D: TRBD2
J: TRBJ2-1
size: many

DNA: TGTGCCAGCAGGGATACCGGACAGAAAGAGACCCAGTACTTC
CDR3: CASRDTGQKETQYF
V: TRBV6-6
D: NA
J: TRBJ2-5
size: few

DNA: TGTGCCAGCAGCGGGGATGGGGGAGGAAATGAGCAGTTCTTC
CDR3: CASSGDGGGNEQFF
V: TRBV7-9
D: NA
J: TRBJ2-1
size: NA

DNA: TGCAGCGGCCGACTAGACAATGAGCAGTTCTTC
CDR3: CSGRLDNEQFF
V: TRBV29-1
D: NA
J: TRBJ2-1
size: NA

DNA: TGTGCCAGCAGGCTTCGACAGGGGATCCCCTACAATGAGCAGTTCTTC
CDR3: CASRLRQGIPYNEQFF
V: TRBV6-5
D: TRBD1
J: TRBJ2-1
size: NA

DNA: TGTGCCAGCAGCGTCCTAGTCGCCGGGGAGCTGTTTTTT
CDR3: CASSVLVAGELFF
V: TRBV9
D: NA
J: TRBJ2-2
size: NA

DNA: TGTGCCAGCAGTTACCACGGCACAGATACGCAGTATTTT
CDR3: CASSYHGTDTQYF
V: TRBV6-5
D: NA
J: TRBJ2-3
size: NA

DNA: TGCAGCGCTAGACGTACTAGCGGGGGACGTCGTAGCACAGATACGCAGTATTTT
CDR3: CSARRTSGGRRSTDTQYF
V: TRBV20-1
D: TRBD2
J: TRBJ2-3
size: once

DNA: TGCGCCAGCAGTACAGGGGCAGGAGCAGGAGATACGCAGTATTTT
CDR3: CASSTGAGAGDTQYF
V: TRBV5-1
D: TRBD1
J: TRBJ2-3
size: NA

DNA: TGTGCCAGCAGCTTAGTTGAGCAATTTGAGCAGTTCTTC
CDR3: CASSLVEQFEQFF
V: TRBV7-2
D: NA
J: TRBJ2-1
size: NA

DNA: TGTGCCAGCAGCCAAACAAGGGACGGGGACATTCAGTACTTC
CDR3: CASSQTRDGDIQYF
V: TRBV3-1
D: NA
J: TRBJ2-4
size: few

DNA: TGTGCCAGCAGGGATCCAAGCGACACAGATACGCAGTATTTT
CDR3: CASRDPSDTDTQYF
V: TRBV28
D: NA
J: TRBJ2-3
size: few

DNA: TGCGCCAGCAGCTACCAGGAGGTGGGCTACGAGCAGTACTTC
CDR3: CASSYQEVGYEQYF
V: TRBV5-1
D: NA
J: TRBJ2-7
size: NA